This passage covers 18 T cell receptor beta chains from one sample sequenced in a study of cytomegalovirus exposure and HLA in healthy donors. Both 60 Vbeta primers and 13 Jbeta primers went into the PCR. Assay used: immunoSEQ multiplex PCR; TCRdb lists only in-frame clones, some missing. The sample has fewer than 150,000 clones, approximately 80% seen once. Sequencing used PBMCs. The receptors come from a male donor in good health and CMV-seronegative.

The chain links TRBV5-1 to TRBJ2-7; TRBD1 agrees at 12 bases. The trim removed 4 bases at V and 5 bases at J, leaving 7 bases unmatched. Germline V gene data show CDR1 as SGHRS and CDR2 as YFSETQ. CDR3 length: 15 residues. CDR3 nucleotides: TGCGCCAGCAGCCCCGGGACAGGGGGCAGGGACGAGCAGTACTTC. Translation gives CASSPGTGGRDEQYF.

This chain uses TRBV6-5 with TRBJ2-5; tentative D call: TRBD1 (5 bases). The DNA matches TRBJ2-7 better at its end, which makes the J call doubtful. The germline V gene has CDR1 MNHEY and CDR2 SVGAGI. This CDR3 has 14 residues. CDR3 nucleotides: TGTGCCAGCAGGATACAGGACGTCTCCTACGAGCAGTACTTC. Encoded protein: CASRIQDVSYEQYF.

V is TRBV27 and J is TRBJ1-6, with 7 bases aligning to TRBD1. This CDR3 has 18 residues. V shed 4 bases, J shed 5 bases, and the junction held 14 bases outside the gene matches. Germline loops: CDR1 MNHEY, CDR2 SMNVEV (reference sequence). DNA for the CDR3: TGTGCCAGCAGTTCGACACCCCAGGGGGGAGCAAATAATTCACCCCTCCACTTT. Translating gives CASSSTPQGGANNSPLHF.

The CDR3 coding sequence is TGTGCCAGCAGCGTAGAGGCAGGGGTGGGAGCCCAGCAGTACTTC. Residues: CASSVEAGVGAQQYF. The chain links TRBV9 to TRBJ2-7; possibly TRBD1 for D (6 bases). The V gene's germline CDR1 is SGDLS and CDR2 YYNGEE. With 0 bases removed from V and 8 bases from J, the gap between germline ends came to 18 bases. The CDR3 is 15 residues long.

J is TRBJ2-3 and V is TRBV30, with D possibly TRBD1 on 5 matching bases. The V and J ends lost 7 bases and 4 bases respectively, with 18 bases between them. The CDR3 has 14 residues. Germline V CDR1 and CDR2: GTSNPN, SVGIG (reference sequence). CDR3 region: CAFGRGGAADTQYF. DNA of the CDR3: TGTGCCTTCGGAAGGGGTGGAGCCGCAGATACGCAGTATTTT. The full variable domain, completed using reference TRBV30 and TRBJ2-3, is SQTIHQWPATLVQPVGSPLSLECTVEGTSNPNLYWYRQAAGRGLQLLFYSVGIGQISSEVPQNLSASRPQDRQFILSSKKLLLSDSGFYLCAFGRGGAADTQYFGPGTRLTVL.

The chain employs TRBV6-4 and TRBJ1-1, with TRBD1 matching 8 bases. CDR1 is MRHNA and CDR2 is SNTAGT in the germline V gene. After removal of 9 bases from V and 0 bases from J, the junction contained 12 bases not matched to a gene. This CDR3 comprises 16 residues. Here the CDR3 DNA reads TGTGCCAGTCCCTCCCGACAGGGGCCATTGAACACTGAAGCTTTCTTT. This codes for CASPSRQGPLNTEAFF.

The genes are TRBV21-1 and TRBJ2-5; the D call of TRBD2 is as the table states it, not checked on the DNA. TRBV21-1 has pseudogene status. This CDR3 spans 15 amino acids. CDR3 sequence (DNA): TGTGCCAGCAGCAAGAATTTGGGGAGCCAAGAGACCCAGTACTTC. The encoded protein is CASSKNLGSQETQYF.

The genes are TRBV7-6 and TRBJ1-1; 7 bases line up with TRBD1. There are 12 residues in the CDR3. The V gene's germline CDR1 is SGHVS and CDR2 FNYEAQ. The junction had 8 bases not matched to a gene; V was cut back by 6 bases and J by 10 bases. This CDR3 reads CASSPDREVAFF. CDR3 nucleotide sequence: TGTGCCAGCAGTCCTGACAGGGAGGTAGCTTTCTTT. The whole variable domain, remainder taken from reference TRBV7-6 and TRBJ1-1, is GAGVSQSPRYKVTKRGQDVALRCDPISGHVSLYWYRQALGQGPEFLTYFNYEAQQDKSGLPNDRFSAERPEGSISTLTIQRTEQRDSAMYRCASSPDREVAFFGQGTRLTVV.

This rearrangement joins TRBV6-1 to TRBJ1-5; 7 bases align to TRBD1. The CDR3 has 15 amino acids. Trimming removed 10 bases from V and 6 bases from J; junction bases left unmatched: 15. Germline V gene sequence: CDR1 MNHNS, CDR2 SASEGT. Here the CDR3 DNA reads TGTGCCACGTCCCCGGGACAGACGGCGCTTCAGCCCCAGCATTTT. Its protein is CATSPGQTALQPQHF.

Here the CDR3 reads CASSVGRGRETQYF. The CDR3 region has the DNA TGCGCCAGCAGTGTCGGGCGGGGACGGGAGACCCAGTACTTC. This sequence joins TRBV10-2 and TRBJ2-5, with D possibly being TRBD2 (6 bases). The CDR3 runs to 14 residues. Germline CDR1 and CDR2: WSHSY and SAAADI. Trimming shortened V by 4 bases and J by 5 bases, and 14 bases separated the two germline ends.

This CDR3 is CASSLAEDRGSGPLHF. The CDR3, as DNA: TGCGCCAGCAGCTTGGCCGAGGACAGGGGTAGCGGACCCCTCCACTTT. V usage is TRBV5-1 and J usage is TRBJ1-6; 9 bases agree with TRBD1. Trimming cost V 0 bases and J 12 bases; bases outside gene matches: 10. CDR3 length: 16 residues. Germline CDR1 and CDR2: SGHRS and YFSETQ.

This clone was seen once. J is TRBJ2-3 and V is TRBV7-2; 9 nucleotides match TRBD2. Germline V gene sequence: CDR1 SGHTA, CDR2 FQGNSA. Trimming removed 5 bases from V and 3 bases from J; junction bases left unmatched: 3. The CDR3 contains 14 residues. The CDR3 reads CASSQGLATDTQYF. CDR3 nucleotides: TGTGCCAGCAGCCAAGGACTAGCGACAGATACGCAGTATTTT.

The chain joins TRBV11-2 to TRBJ1-2; D call uncertain. The CDR3 loop spans 12 amino acids. CDR1 SGHAT and CDR2 FQNNGV come from the germline V gene. Trimming removed 5 bases from V and 7 bases from J, with 11 bases in between. The CDR3 spells CASSRAELGYTF. Written as DNA, the CDR3 is TGTGCCAGCAGCAGAGCCGAGCTTGGCTACACCTTC.

This rearrangement joins TRBV5-1 to TRBJ1-2; 9 bases map to TRBD1. The CDR3 length is 15 residues. CDR1 and CDR2 (germline): SGHRS, YFSETQ. The CDR3 loop reads CASGPGTGSNYGYTF. CDR3 DNA sequence: TGCGCTAGCGGCCCCGGGACAGGGAGTAACTATGGCTACACCTTC.

V is TRBV5-1 and J is TRBJ2-1; D is possibly TRBD1 (6 bases). Looked up from germline, CDR1 is SGHRS and CDR2 is YFSETQ. The ends were cut back, 3 bases at V and 4 bases at J, with 17 bases in the middle. CDR3 length equals 16 residues. The DNA for the CDR3 is TGCGCCAGCAGCTATGAAGGACAGAAGGGTTACAATGAGCAGTTCTTC. Encoded protein: CASSYEGQKGYNEQFF.

This clone was seen more than once but under ten times. The rearrangement links TRBV7-9 to TRBJ2-2; D remains unclear. Trimming cost V 3 bases and J 3 bases, with 5 bases left between them. From germline, CDR1 is SEHNR and CDR2 FQNEAQ (reference sequence). CDR3 size: 13 residues. The CDR3 nucleotides read TGTGCCAGCAGCTTTGAGTACACCGGGGAGCTGTTTTTT. It specifies CASSFEYTGELFF.

V and J are TRBV25-1 and TRBJ2-7, with D tentatively TRBD1 (6 bases). Trimming removed 4 bases at V and 2 bases at J, with 15 bases between. Germline V CDR1 and CDR2: MGHDK, SYGVNS. The CDR3 runs to 15 residues. CDR3 in amino acids: CASSATGSQAYEQYF. In DNA form, the CDR3 reads TGTGCCAGCAGTGCCACAGGGAGTCAGGCCTACGAGCAGTACTTC.

The V call is TRBV19, the J call TRBJ2-5, with D tentatively TRBD1 (5 bases). The germline CDR1 and CDR2 sequences are LNHDA and SQIVND (reference sequence). V lost 3 bases and J lost 5, with 10 bases in between. This CDR3 is built from 13 residues. The CDR3 DNA is TGTGCCAGTAGTATGGCCTCAGGGGAGACCCAGTACTTC. This translates into CASSMASGETQYF.